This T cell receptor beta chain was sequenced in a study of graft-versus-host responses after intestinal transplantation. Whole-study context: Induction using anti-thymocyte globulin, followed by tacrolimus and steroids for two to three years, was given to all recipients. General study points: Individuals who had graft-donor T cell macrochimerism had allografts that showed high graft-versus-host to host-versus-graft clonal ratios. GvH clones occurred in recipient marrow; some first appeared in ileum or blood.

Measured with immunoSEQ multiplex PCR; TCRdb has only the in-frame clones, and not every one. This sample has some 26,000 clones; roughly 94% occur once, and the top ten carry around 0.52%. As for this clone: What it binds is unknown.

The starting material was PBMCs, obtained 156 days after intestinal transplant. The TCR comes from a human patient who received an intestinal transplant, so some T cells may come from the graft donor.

DNA for the CDR3: TGTGCCAGCAGCTTGGTCGGGAATTCGACCAACTATGGCTACACCTTC. This translates into CASSLVGNSTNYGYTF. J is TRBJ1-2 and V is TRBV5-6; D not resolved. The CDR3 consists of 16 residues. V gave up 0 bases and J gave up 2 bases, with 14 bases separating them. The V gene's germline CDR1 is SGHDT and CDR2 YYEEEE.